A selection of T cell receptor beta chains follows, all from one sample in a study of cytomegalovirus exposure and HLA in healthy donors. TCRdb keeps only in-frame clones here, not all; method: immunoSEQ multiplex PCR. The table for this sample gives roughly 110,000 clones. Sequences were obtained from PBMCs. Receptors were obtained from a man aged 25-40 years in good health and CMV-seronegative. Both conserved end residues are part of each CDR3. D genes are given only for firm matches.

>TRBV6-5|-|TRBJ1-1
CASRRGQTNTEAFF
TGTGCCAGCAGACGTGGACAAACGAACACTGAAGCTTTCTTT
>TRBV7-8|-|TRBJ1-1
CASRLIRQGRSPAFF
TGTGCCAGCAGACTCATTCGGCAGGGAAGGAGCCCCGCTTTCTTT
>TRBV27|-|TRBJ2-7
CASSWGRGEYSYEQYF
TGTGCCAGCAGTTGGGGCAGGGGGGAGTACTCCTACGAGCAGTACTTC
>TRBV5-1|TRBD1|TRBJ1-3
CASSWTGREDTIYF
TGCGCCAGCTCTTGGACAGGGAGAGAAGACACCATATATTTT
>TRBV28|TRBD1|TRBJ1-4
CASRGQSTSNEKLFF
TGTGCCAGCAGGGGACAGTCGACGAGTAATGAAAAACTGTTTTTT
>TRBV7-9|-|TRBJ2-6
CASRDSSGANVLTF
TGTGCCAGCAGGGACAGCTCTGGGGCCAACGTCCTGACTTTC
>TRBV6-1|TRBD1|TRBJ2-1
CASSEPPGRGHYNEQFF
TGTGCCAGCAGTGAACCCCCGGGAAGGGGGCACTACAATGAGCAGTTCTTC
>TRBV12-5|-|TRBJ2-1
CASGLVGQGGQFF
TGTGCTAGTGGTTTGGTAGGGCAGGGCGGGCAGTTCTTC
>TRBV9|-|TRBJ2-2
CASSVAAVPTEDLNTGELFF
TGTGCCAGCAGCGTAGCCGCCGTTCCGACGGAGGACTTAAACACCGGGGAGCTGTTTTTT
>TRBV19|TRBD2|TRBJ2-3
CASSIGAGGSDTQYF
TGTGCCAGTAGTATAGGAGCGGGGGGCTCAGATACGCAGTATTTT
>TRBV4-2|TRBD1|TRBJ1-6
CASSQEGNRGWSYNSPLHF
TGTGCCAGCAGCCAAGAAGGAAACAGGGGATGGTCCTATAATTCACCCCTCCACTTT
>TRBV30|-|TRBJ1-1
CAWSVDPGTEAFF
TGTGCCTGGAGTGTCGACCCGGGCACTGAAGCTTTCTTT
>TRBV2|TRBD1|TRBJ1-2
CASASLTGGLGYTF
TGTGCCAGTGCTAGTCTAACAGGGGGACTTGGCTACACCTTC